This entry concerns a single T cell receptor beta chain. Within the library, unique molecular identifiers were attached to each individual cDNA molecule. Per the original data handling: Sequenced samples showed a median of roughly 99,000 TCRs each, with counts running from about 20,000 to 690,000. TCRdb analysed the RACE reads with MiXCR anew, one entry per CDR3 protein. For this entry, the V and J calls and clone size follow TCRdb and not the study's own pipeline. This sample has tens of thousands of distinct CDR3 sequences, with over 9.5% found just once. This record belongs to a study of human T cells and chemical hapten exposure. Germline loops: CDR1 SEHNR, CDR2 FQNEAQ (reference sequence). Trimming at V came to 5 bases and at J to 3 bases, leaving 3 bases not matched to a gene. This CDR3 region has 14 residues. Time point defined: patch test 1, 2 weeks after DPC sensitization. Described treatment: therapeutic diphenylcyclopropenone sensitization with weekly scalp DPC.

The J gene is TRBJ1-2, the V gene TRBV7-9, with 10 bases that match TRBD1. The TCR sequence derives from a man in his forties or fifties with alopecia areata. Some clones in this sample may be carry-over from other donors' samples. The source material was whole blood, sampled in connection with sensitization to the hapten diphenylcyclopropenone (DPC). Here the CDR3 DNA reads TGTGCCAGCAGCCCTGGACAGGGGGACTATGGCTACACCTTC. This sequence encodes CASSPGQGDYGYTF. Complete variable domain (other parts from reference TRBV7-9 and TRBJ1-2): DTGVSQNPRHKITKRGQNVTFRCDPISEHNRLYWYRQTLGQGPEFLTYFQNEAQLEKSRLLSDRFSAERPKGSFSTLEIQRTEQGDSAMYLCASSPGQGDYGYTFGSGTRLTVV.